Below are 5 T cell receptor beta chains sequenced from a single sample in a study of regulatory T cells in long-lasting Graves disease. Arm-PCR of CDR3 regions and iRepertoire HTBI primers were used to build TCR beta libraries. TCRdb ran MiXCR on the multiplex PCR reads and lists one entry per CDR3 protein. The sample contains 350,000 to 500,000 distinct CDR3 sequences, about 21% of which appear only once. Sample time point: persistent/refractory GD, antithyroid drugs over 5 years with positive TRAb. The TCR library used RNA extracted from PBMCs. Sequencing was performed on peripheral blood mononuclear cells (PBMCs), taken when the disease was refractory, from a patient treated with antithyroid drugs. Receptor source: a female donor with Graves disease.

The table lists this clonotype with many counts. The genes are TRBV2 and TRBJ1-6; perhaps TRBD1 as D (6 bases). This CDR3 has 13 residues. The V and J ends lost 8 bases and 11 bases respectively, with 16 bases between them. Germline CDR1 and CDR2: SNHLY and FYNNEI. The CDR3 here is CASRGQAGAPLHF. CDR3 DNA: TGTGCCAGCCGGGGCCAGGCAGGGGCACCCCTCCACTTT.

The chain uses TRBV7-2 and TRBJ2-7; 7 bases fit TRBD1. Germline V gene lookup returns CDR1 SGHTA and CDR2 FQGNSA. The CDR3 loop spans 18 amino acids. V was pared by 3 bases and J by 0 bases, with 14 bases of the junction left unmatched. This CDR3 is CASSFQRPGQVFSYEQYF. The CDR3 DNA reads TGTGCCAGCAGCTTCCAGCGGCCCGGACAGGTCTTCTCCTACGAGCAGTACTTC.

This clonotype was seen ten or more times. Here the CDR3 reads CASSLSGVDHEQYF. CDR3 bases: TGTGCCAGCAGTTTATCGGGGGTGGACCACGAGCAGTACTTC. This chain uses TRBV12-3 or TRBV12-4 with TRBJ2-7; D is perhaps TRBD2 (6 bases). CDR3 length equals 14 residues. V was pared by 2 bases and J by 5 bases, with 13 bases between.

The chain employs TRBV14 and TRBJ1-4; 7 bases map to TRBD1. The CDR3 loop spans 14 amino acids. The junction had 3 bases not matched to a gene; V was cut back by 4 bases and J by 4 bases. Germline assignment: CDR1 SGHDN and CDR2 FVKESK. The chain's CDR3 is CASSPWDSNEKLFF. The CDR3 coding sequence is TGTGCCAGCAGCCCCTGGGACAGTAATGAAAAACTGTTTTTT.

This clonotype was observed many times. This chain links TRBV27 with TRBJ2-6; D not certain. The CDR3 extends over 16 amino acids. With 6 bases removed from V and 2 bases from J, the gap between germline ends came to 14 bases. Germline loops: CDR1 MNHEY, CDR2 SMNVEV (reference sequence). Here the CDR3 reads CASSRSSHPGANVLTF. The CDR3 bases are TGTGCCAGCAGCCGATCCTCTCACCCTGGGGCCAACGTCCTGACTTTC.